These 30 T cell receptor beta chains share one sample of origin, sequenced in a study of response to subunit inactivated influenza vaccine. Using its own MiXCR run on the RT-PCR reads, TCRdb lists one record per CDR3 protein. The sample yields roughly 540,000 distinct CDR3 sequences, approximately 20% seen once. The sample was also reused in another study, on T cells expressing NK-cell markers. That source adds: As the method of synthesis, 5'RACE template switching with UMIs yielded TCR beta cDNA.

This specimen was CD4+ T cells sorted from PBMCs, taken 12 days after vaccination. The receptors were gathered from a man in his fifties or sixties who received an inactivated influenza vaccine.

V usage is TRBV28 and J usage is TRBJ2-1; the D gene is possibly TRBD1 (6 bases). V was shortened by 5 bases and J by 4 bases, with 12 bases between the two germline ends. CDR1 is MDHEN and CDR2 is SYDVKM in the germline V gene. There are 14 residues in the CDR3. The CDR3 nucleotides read TGTGCCAGCAGTGACGGGACAAATTACAATGAGCAGTTCTTC. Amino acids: CASSDGTNYNEQFF. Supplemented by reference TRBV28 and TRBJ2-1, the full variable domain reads DVKVTQSSRYLVKRTGEKVFLECVQDMDHENMFWYRQDPGLGLRLIYFSYDVKMKEKGDIPEGYSVSREKKERFSLILESASTNQTSMYLCASSDGTNYNEQFFGPGTRLTVL.

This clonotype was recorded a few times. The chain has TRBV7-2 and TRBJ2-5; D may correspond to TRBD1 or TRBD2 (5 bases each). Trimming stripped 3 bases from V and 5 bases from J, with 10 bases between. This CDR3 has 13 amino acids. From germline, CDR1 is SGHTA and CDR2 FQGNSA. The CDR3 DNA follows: TGTGCCAGCAGCTTGGGGGATGGGGAGACCCAGTACTTC. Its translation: CASSLGDGETQYF.

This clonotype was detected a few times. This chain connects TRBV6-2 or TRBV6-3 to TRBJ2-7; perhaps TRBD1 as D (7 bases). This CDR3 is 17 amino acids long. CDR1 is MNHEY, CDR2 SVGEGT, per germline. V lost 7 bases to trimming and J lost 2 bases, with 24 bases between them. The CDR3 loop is CASTPPEAGGFTYEQYF. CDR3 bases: TGTGCCAGCACCCCCCCCGAGGCAGGGGGGTTTACCTACGAGCAGTACTTC.

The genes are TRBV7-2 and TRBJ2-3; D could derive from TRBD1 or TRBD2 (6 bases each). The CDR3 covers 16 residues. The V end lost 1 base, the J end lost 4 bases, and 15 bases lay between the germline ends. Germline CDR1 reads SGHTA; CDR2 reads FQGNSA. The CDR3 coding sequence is TGTGCCAGCAGCTTAGATCCGGGGGCAGGGGCAGATACGCAGTATTTT. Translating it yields CASSLDPGAGADTQYF.

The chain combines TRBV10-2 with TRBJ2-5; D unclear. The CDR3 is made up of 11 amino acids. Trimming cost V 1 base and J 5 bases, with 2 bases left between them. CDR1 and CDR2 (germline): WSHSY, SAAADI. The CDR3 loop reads CASSELETQYF. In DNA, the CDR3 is TGCGCCAGCAGTGAGTTGGAGACCCAGTACTTC.

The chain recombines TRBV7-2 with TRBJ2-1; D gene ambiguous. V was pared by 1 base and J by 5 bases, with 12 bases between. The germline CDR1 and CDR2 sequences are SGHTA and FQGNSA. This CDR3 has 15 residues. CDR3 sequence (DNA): TGTGCCAGCAGCTTAGAAGGATCGGCCCACAATGAGCAGTTCTTC. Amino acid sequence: CASSLEGSAHNEQFF.

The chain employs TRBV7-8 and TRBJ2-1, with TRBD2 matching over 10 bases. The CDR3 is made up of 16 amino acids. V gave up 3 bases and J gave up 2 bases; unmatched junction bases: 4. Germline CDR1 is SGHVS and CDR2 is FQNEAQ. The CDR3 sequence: CASSFLAGAAYNEQFF. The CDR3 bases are TGTGCCAGCAGCTTCCTAGCGGGAGCTGCCTACAATGAGCAGTTCTTC.

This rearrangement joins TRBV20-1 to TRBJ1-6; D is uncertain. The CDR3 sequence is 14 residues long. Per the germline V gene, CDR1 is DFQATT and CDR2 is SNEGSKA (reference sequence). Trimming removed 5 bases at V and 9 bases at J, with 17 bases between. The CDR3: CSARLHSNRSPLHF. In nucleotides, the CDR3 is TGCAGTGCTCGTTTGCACAGCAATCGTTCACCCCTCCACTTT.

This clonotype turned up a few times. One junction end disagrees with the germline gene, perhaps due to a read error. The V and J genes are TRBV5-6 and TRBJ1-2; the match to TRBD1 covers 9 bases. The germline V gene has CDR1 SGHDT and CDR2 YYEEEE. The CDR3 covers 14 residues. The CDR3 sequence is CASSFQGQGYTHPF. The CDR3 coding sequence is TGTGCCAGCAGCTTCCAGGGACAGGGCTATACCCACCCCTTC.

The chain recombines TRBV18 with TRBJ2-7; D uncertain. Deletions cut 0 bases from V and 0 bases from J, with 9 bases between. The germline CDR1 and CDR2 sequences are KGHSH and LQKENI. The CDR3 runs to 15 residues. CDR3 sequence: CASSPPDRPSYEQYF. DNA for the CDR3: TGTGCCAGCTCACCACCGGACCGCCCCTCCTACGAGCAGTACTTC.

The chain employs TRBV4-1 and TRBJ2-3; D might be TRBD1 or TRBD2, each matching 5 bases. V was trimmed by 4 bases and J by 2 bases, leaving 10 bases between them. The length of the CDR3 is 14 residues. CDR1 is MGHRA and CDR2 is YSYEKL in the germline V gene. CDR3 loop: CASSPGTYTDTQYF. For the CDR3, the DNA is TGCGCCAGCAGCCCAGGGACGTACACAGATACGCAGTATTTT.

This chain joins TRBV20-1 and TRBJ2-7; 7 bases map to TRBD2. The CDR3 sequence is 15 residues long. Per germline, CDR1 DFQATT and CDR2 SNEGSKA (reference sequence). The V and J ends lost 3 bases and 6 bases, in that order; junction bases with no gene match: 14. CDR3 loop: CSASPGGLAVGEQYF. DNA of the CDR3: TGCAGTGCTAGTCCCGGGGGTCTAGCGGTTGGCGAGCAGTACTTC.

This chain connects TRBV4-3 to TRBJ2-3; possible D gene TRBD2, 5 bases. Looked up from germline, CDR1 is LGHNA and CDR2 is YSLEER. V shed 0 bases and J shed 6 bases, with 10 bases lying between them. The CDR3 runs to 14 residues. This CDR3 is CASSQDPGIDTQYF. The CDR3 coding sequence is TGCGCCAGCAGCCAAGATCCGGGGATTGATACGCAGTATTTT.

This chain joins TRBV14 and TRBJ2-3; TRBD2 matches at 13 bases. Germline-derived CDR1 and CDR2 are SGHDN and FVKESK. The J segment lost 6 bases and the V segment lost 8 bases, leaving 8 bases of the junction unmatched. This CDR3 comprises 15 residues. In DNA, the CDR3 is TGTGCCAGCCGGACTAGCGGGAGCCGAACGGATACGCAGTATTTT. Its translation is CASRTSGSRTDTQYF.

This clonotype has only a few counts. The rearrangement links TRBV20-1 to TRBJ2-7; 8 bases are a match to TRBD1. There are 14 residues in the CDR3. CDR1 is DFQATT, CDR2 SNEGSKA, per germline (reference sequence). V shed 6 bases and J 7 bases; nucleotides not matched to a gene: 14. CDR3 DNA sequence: TGCAGTGCCAAGGTGACAGGGGCCAGACAAGAGCAGTACTTC. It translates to CSAKVTGARQEQYF.

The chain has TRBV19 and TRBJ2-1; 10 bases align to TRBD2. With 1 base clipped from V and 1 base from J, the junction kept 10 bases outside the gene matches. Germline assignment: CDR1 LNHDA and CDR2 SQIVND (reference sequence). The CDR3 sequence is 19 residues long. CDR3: CASSIVSGRALGSYNEQFF. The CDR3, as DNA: TGTGCCAGTAGTATAGTCAGCGGGAGGGCCCTAGGGTCCTACAATGAGCAGTTCTTC.

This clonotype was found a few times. CDR3 residues: CSARDGRGITYNSPLHF. The CDR3 DNA sequence: TGCAGTGCTAGAGATGGCAGGGGGATAACCTATAATTCACCCCTCCACTTT. The chain recombines TRBV20-1 with TRBJ1-6; TRBD1 matches 7 bases. V lost 0 bases, J lost 2 bases, and 7 bases stayed unmatched. Germline-derived CDR1 and CDR2 are DFQATT and SNEGSKA (reference sequence). The CDR3 totals 17 residues.

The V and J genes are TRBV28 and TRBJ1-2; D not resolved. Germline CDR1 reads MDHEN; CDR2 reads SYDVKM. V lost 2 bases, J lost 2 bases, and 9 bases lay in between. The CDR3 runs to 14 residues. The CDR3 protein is CASSLAQANYGYTF. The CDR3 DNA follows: TGTGCCAGCAGTTTAGCCCAAGCGAACTATGGCTACACCTTC.

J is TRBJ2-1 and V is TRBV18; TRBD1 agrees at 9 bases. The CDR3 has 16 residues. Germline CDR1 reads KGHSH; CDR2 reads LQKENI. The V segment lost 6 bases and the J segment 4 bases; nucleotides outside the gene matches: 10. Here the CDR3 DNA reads TGTGCCAGCTCCACAGGGGGCACTGTACTGTACAATGAGCAGTTCTTC. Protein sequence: CASSTGGTVLYNEQFF.

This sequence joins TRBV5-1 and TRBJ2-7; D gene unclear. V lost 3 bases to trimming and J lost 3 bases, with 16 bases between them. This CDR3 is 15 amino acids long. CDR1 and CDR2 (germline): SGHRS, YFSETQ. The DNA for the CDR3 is TGCGCCAGCAGCTCGCCCACTTCGGGCCTCTACGAGCAGTACTTC. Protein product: CASSSPTSGLYEQYF. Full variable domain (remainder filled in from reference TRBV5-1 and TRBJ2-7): KAGVTQTPRYLIKTRGQQVTLSCSPISGHRSVSWYQQTPGQGLQFLFEYFSETQRNKGNFPGRFSGRQFSNSRSEMNVSTLELGDSALYLCASSSPTSGLYEQYFGPGTRLTVT.

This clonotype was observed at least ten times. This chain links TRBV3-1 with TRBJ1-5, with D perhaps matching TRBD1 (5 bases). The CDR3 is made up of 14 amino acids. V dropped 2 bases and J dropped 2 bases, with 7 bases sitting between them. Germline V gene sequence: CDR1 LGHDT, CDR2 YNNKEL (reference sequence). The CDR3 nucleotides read TGTGCCAGCAGCCAAAGCAGGGGCAATCAGCCCCAGCATTTT. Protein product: CASSQSRGNQPQHF. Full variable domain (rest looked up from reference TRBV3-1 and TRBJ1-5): DTAVSQTPKYLVTQMGNDKSIKCEQNLGHDTMYWYKQDSKKFLKIMFSYNNKELIINETVPNRFSPKSPDKAHLNLHINSLELGDSAVYFCASSQSRGNQPQHFGDGTRLSIL.

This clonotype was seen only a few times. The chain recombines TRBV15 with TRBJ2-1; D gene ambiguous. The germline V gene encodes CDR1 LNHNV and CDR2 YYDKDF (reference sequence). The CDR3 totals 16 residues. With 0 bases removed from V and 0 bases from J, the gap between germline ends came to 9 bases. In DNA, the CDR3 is TGTGCCACCAGCAGAGATTGGATGAGCTCCTACAATGAGCAGTTCTTC. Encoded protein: CATSRDWMSSYNEQFF.

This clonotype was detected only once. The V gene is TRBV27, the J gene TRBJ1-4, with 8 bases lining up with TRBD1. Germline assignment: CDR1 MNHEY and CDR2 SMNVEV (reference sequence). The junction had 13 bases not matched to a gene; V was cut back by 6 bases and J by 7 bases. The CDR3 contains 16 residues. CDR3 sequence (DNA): TGTGCCAGCAGCCGGGGGGCCGGGACAGGAAGTGAAAAACTGTTTTTT. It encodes CASSRGAGTGSEKLFF.

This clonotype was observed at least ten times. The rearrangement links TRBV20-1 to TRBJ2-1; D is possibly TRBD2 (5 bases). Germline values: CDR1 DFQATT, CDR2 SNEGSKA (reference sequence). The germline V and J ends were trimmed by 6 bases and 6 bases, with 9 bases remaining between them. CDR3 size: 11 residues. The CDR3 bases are TGCAGTGCGGTAGGGAGCAATGAGCAGTTCTTC. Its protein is CSAVGSNEQFF.

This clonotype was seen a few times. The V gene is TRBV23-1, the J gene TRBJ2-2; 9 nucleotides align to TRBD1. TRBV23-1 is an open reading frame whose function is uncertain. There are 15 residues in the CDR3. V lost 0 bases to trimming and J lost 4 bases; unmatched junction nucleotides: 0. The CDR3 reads CASSQSGQGTGELFF. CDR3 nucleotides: TGCGCCAGCAGTCAATCGGGACAGGGCACCGGGGAGCTGTTTTTT.

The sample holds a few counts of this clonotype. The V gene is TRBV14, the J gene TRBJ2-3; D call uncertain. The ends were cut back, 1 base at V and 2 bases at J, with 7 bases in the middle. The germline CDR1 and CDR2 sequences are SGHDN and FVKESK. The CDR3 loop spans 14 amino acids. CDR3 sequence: CASSQVQNTDTQYF. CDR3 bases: TGTGCCAGCAGCCAAGTTCAGAACACAGATACGCAGTATTTT.

CDR3 protein: CSVDRGGGEKLFF. DNA for the CDR3: TGCAGCGTTGATAGGGGAGGAGGTGAAAAACTGTTTTTT. The chain has TRBV29-1 and TRBJ1-4, with D maybe TRBD1 (5 bases). The CDR3 runs to 13 residues. Germline V gene data show CDR1 as SQVTM and CDR2 as ANQGSEA. V was pared by 3 bases and J by 7 bases, with 12 bases between.

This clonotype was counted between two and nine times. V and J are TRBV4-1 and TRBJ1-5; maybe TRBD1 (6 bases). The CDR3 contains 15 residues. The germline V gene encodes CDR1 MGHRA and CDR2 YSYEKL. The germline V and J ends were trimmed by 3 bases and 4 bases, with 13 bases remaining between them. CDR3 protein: CASSQTTQGNQPQHF. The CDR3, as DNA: TGCGCCAGCAGCCAGACCACACAGGGAAATCAGCCCCAGCATTTT.

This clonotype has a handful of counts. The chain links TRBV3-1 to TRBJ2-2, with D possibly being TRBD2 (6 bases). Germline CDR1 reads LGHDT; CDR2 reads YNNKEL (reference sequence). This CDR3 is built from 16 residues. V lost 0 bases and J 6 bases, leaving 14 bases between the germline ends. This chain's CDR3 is CASSQDVRGIAGELFF. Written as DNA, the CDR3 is TGTGCCAGCAGCCAAGATGTGCGGGGTATAGCCGGGGAGCTGTTTTTT. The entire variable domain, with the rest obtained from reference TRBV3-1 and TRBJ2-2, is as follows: DTAVSQTPKYLVTQMGNDKSIKCEQNLGHDTMYWYKQDSKKFLKIMFSYNNKELIINETVPNRFSPKSPDKAHLNLHINSLELGDSAVYFCASSQDVRGIAGELFFGEGSRLTVL.

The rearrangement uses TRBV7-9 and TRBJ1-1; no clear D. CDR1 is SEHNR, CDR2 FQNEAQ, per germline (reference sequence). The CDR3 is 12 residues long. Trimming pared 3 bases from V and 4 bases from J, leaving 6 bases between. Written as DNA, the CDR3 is TGTGCCAGCAGCTTGTATCCCACTGAAGCTTTCTTT. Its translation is CASSLYPTEAFF.